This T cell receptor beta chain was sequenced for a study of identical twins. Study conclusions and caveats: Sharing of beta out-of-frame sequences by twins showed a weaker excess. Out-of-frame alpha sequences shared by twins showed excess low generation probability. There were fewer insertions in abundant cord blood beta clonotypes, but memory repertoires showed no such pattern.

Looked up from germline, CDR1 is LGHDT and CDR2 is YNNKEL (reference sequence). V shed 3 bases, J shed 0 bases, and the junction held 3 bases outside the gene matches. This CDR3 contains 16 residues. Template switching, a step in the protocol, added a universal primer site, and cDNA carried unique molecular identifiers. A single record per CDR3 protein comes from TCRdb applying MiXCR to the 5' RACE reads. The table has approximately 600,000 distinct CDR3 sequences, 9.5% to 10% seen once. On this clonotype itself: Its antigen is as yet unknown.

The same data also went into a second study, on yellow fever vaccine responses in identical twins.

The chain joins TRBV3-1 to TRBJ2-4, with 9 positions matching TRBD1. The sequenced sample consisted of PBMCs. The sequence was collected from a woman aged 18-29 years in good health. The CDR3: CASSQWTGVAKNIQYF. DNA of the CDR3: TGTGCCAGCAGCCAGTGGACAGGGGTAGCCAAAAACATTCAGTACTTC.